This T cell receptor (beta chain) comes out of a study of blood T cell repertoires in COVID-19. Data came from immunoSEQ multiplex PCR; TCRdb stores just in-frame clones and leaves some out. Here the sample spans 210,000 or so clones, around 75% being singletons. The receptor was isolated from a human donor in a cohort sampled during active COVID-19. The sequencing input was peripheral blood.

The DNA for the CDR3 is TGTGCCAGCAGTGAAGCGAAGCGAACAGGGCGCGAGCAGTACTTC. This encodes CASSEAKRTGREQYF. The gene calls are TRBV2 and TRBJ2-7; the D gene is possibly TRBD1 (6 bases). Germline V CDR1 and CDR2: SNHLY, FYNNEI. Trimming took 0 bases from V and 6 from J, leaving 15 bases between them. The CDR3 extends over 15 amino acids.